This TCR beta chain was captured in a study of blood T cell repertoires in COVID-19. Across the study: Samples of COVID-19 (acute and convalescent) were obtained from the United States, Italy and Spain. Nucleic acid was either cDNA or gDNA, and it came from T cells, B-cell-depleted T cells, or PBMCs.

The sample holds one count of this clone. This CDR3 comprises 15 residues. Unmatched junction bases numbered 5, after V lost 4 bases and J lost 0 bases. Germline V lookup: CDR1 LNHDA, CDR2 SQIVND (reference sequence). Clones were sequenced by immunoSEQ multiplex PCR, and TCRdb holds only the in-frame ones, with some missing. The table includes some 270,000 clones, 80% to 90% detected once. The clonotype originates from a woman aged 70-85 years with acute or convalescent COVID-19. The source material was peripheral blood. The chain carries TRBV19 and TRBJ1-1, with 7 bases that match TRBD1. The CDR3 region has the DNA TGTGCCAGTAGTAGTTTTGGGACAGTGAACACTGAAGCTTTCTTT. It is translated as CASSSFGTVNTEAFF.